One T cell receptor beta chain is described in this entry. Its antigen remains unidentified. The germline CDR1 and CDR2 sequences are KGHSH and LQKENI. V gave up 1 base and J gave up 0 bases; unmatched junction bases: 3. This CDR3 is 15 amino acids long. The record originates from a study of shared clonotypes between healthy human individuals. It was across several immunoSEQ plates that each subset's genomic DNA was evenly split. Per the original data handling: ImmunoSEQ supplied junction-only sequences lacking quality scores, so filtering was different. Repertoires were generated with immunoSEQ multiplex PCR, while TCRdb's copy carries only in-frame clones and drops some. V, J and clone size are those of that table, while D and trimming were read from the DNA. The sample consists of 2,500,000 or so clones, less than 95% of them appearing once. Findings and limits, study-wide: Richness estimates generally favored naive over memory subsets.

Material for sequencing was naive CD4+ T cells from PBMCs. Subset specified: CD45RA+ positively selected. The sequence was collected from a man aged 18 to 35 in good health. Some clones in this sample may be carry-over from other donors' samples. V is TRBV18 and J is TRBJ2-7; 7 nucleotides match TRBD2. The CDR3 is CASSPLGGSSYEQYF. The CDR3 DNA reads as TGTGCCAGCTCACCACTGGGCGGGAGCTCCTACGAGCAGTACTTC.